The 3 T cell receptor beta chains listed next were all sequenced from one sample in a study of blood T cell repertoires in COVID-19. Libraries were prepared by immunoSEQ multiplex PCR; TCRdb keeps only in-frame clonotypes and omits some of them. The sample lists under 250,000 clones, almost 85% occurring once. The source material was peripheral blood. These receptors all come from a woman in her thirties or forties with acute or convalescent COVID-19.

The gene calls are TRBV19 and TRBJ2-2, with D possibly matching TRBD1 (5 bases). The CDR3 is made up of 15 amino acids. CDR1 is LNHDA and CDR2 is SQIVND in the germline V gene (reference sequence). Trimming took 9 bases from V and 3 from J, leaving 17 bases between them. This CDR3 reads CASRQFFSYTGELFF. The CDR3 coding sequence is TGTGCCAGCAGACAGTTTTTTTCCTACACCGGGGAGCTGTTTTTT.

J is TRBJ2-5 and V is TRBV9; 9 nucleotides align to TRBD1. Trimming at V came to 0 bases and at J to 2 bases, leaving 11 bases not matched to a gene. The CDR3 is 18 residues long. Looked up from germline, CDR1 is SGDLS and CDR2 is YYNGEE. The CDR3 here is CASSVAYFGTGKQETQYF. The CDR3 DNA sequence: TGTGCCAGCAGCGTAGCTTATTTCGGGACAGGGAAGCAAGAGACCCAGTACTTC.

The V and J genes are TRBV5-1 and TRBJ2-2; perhaps TRBD1 as D (7 bases). Germline CDR1 is SGHRS and CDR2 is YFSETQ. There are 18 residues in the CDR3. Between the trimmed V and J ends, which lost 1 base and 3 bases, there was a span of 19 bases. The DNA for the CDR3 is TGCGCCAGCAGCTTGATGGTGGCGGGACAGCTCTACACCGGGGAGCTGTTTTTT. Translated: CASSLMVAGQLYTGELFF.